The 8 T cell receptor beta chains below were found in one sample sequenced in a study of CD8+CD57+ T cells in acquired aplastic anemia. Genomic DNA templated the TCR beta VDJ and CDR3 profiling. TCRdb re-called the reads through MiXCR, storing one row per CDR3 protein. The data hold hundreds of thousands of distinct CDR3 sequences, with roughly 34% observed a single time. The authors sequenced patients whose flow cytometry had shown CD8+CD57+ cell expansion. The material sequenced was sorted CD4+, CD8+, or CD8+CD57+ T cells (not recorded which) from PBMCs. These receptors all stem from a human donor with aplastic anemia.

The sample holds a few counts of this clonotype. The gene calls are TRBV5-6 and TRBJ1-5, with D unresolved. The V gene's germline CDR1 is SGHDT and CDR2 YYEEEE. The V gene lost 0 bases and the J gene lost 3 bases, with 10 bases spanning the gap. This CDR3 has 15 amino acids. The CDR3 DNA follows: TGTGCCAGCAGCTTGGGATCAGGTCTCAATCAGCCCCAGCATTTT. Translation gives CASSLGSGLNQPQHF.

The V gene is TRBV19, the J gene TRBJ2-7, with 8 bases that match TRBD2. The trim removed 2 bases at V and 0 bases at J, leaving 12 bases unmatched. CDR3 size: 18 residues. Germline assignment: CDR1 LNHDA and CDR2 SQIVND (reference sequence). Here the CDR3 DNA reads TGTGCCAGTAGTATACGAAAGGGGATAGCGGGGACCTCCTACGAGCAGTACTTC. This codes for CASSIRKGIAGTSYEQYF.

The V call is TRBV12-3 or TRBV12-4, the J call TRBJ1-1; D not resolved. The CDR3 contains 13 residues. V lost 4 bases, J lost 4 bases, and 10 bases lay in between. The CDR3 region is CASSSRGSTEAFF. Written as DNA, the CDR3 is TGTGCCAGCAGTTCGCGGGGAAGCACTGAAGCTTTCTTT.

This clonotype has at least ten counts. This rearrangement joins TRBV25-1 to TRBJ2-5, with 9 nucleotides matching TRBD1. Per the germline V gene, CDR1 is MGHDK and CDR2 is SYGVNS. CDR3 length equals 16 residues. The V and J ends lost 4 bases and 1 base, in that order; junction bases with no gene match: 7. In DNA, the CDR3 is TGTGCCAGCAGTGCGCTACAGGGGGCGTTCCAAGAGACCCAGTACTTC. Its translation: CASSALQGAFQETQYF.

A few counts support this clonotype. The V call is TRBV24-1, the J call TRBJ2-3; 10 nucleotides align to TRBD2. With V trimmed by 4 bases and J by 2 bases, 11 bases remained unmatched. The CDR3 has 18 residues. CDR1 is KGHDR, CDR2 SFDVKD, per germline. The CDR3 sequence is CATSEPKIAGGLTDTQYF. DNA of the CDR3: TGTGCCACCAGTGAACCTAAAATAGCGGGAGGACTCACAGATACGCAGTATTTT.

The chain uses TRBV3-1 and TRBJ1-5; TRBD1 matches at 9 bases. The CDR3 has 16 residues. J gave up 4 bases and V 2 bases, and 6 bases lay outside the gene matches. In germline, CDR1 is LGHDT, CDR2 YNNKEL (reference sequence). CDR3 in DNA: TGTGCCAGCAGCCAAAATGGACAGGGGATGAATCAGCCCCAGCATTTT. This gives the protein CASSQNGQGMNQPQHF.

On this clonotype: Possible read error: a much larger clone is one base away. CDR3 loop: CAGSFRSSPLHF. The CDR3 nucleotides are TGTGCCGGCAGCTTCCGGAGTTCACCCCTCCACTTT. V and J are TRBV7-3 and TRBJ1-6; D uncertain. The V gene's germline CDR1 is SGHTA and CDR2 FQGTGA. CDR3 length: 12 amino acids.

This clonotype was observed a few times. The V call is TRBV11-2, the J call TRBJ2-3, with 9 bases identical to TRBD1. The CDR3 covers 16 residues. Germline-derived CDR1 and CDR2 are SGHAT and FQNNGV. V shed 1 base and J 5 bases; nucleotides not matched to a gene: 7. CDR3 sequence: CASSLGDRVGEDTQYF. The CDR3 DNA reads TGTGCCAGCAGCTTAGGGGACAGGGTGGGAGAAGATACGCAGTATTTT.